The 23 T cell receptor beta chains below all came from one sample that was sequenced in a study of identical twins. TCRdb analysed the 5' RACE reads with MiXCR anew, one entry per CDR3 protein. In the table there are roughly 250,000 distinct CDR3 sequences, approximately 7.9% of which are singletons. These data were also filed under a second study, of yellow fever vaccine responses in identical twins.

Sequencing used CD8+ T cells sorted from blood. Receptors originate from a woman younger than 35 in good health.

This clonotype came up many times. The V gene is TRBV24-1, the J gene TRBJ2-1; D is ambiguous. Germline CDR1 and CDR2: KGHDR and SFDVKD. CDR3 length equals 14 residues. The V gene lost 5 bases and the J gene lost 8 bases, with 15 bases spanning the gap. The CDR3: CATSAGGFIDEQFF. CDR3 nucleotide sequence: TGTGCCACCAGTGCGGGCGGATTTATCGATGAGCAGTTCTTC.

The table lists this clonotype with many counts. V gene TRBV5-1 combines with J gene TRBJ2-3; D gene ambiguous. CDR3 length equals 13 residues. Germline V gene sequence: CDR1 SGHRS, CDR2 YFSETQ. The V gene lost 1 base and the J gene lost 4 bases, with 7 bases spanning the gap. CDR3 in DNA: TGCGCCAGCAGCTTGTCGGTGGCAGATACGCAGTATTTT. Its translation: CASSLSVADTQYF.

The genes are TRBV6-1 and TRBJ2-3; 11 bases align to TRBD2. The CDR3 length is 16 residues. With 6 bases clipped from V and 2 bases from J, the junction kept 7 bases outside the gene matches. Per the germline V gene, CDR1 is MNHNS and CDR2 is SASEGT. The CDR3 region is CASSPLAGEHTDTQYF. For the CDR3, the DNA is TGTGCCAGCAGCCCACTAGCGGGGGAGCACACAGATACGCAGTATTTT.

This clonotype was recorded at least ten times. This chain links TRBV15 with TRBJ2-7; D is unresolved. Deletions cut 5 bases from V and 3 bases from J, with 11 bases between. CDR3 size: 13 residues. Germline V CDR1 and CDR2: LNHNV, YYDKDF (reference sequence). The CDR3 reads CATSETENYEQYV. In DNA, the CDR3 is TGTGCCACCAGCGAAACAGAAAACTACGAGCAGTACGTC.

This clonotype was counted a few times. J is TRBJ1-1 and V is TRBV15; tentative D call: TRBD1 (6 bases). The CDR3 sequence is 14 residues long. The V gene's germline CDR1 is LNHNV and CDR2 YYDKDF (reference sequence). The V end was cut by 0 bases, the J end by 7 bases, with 12 bases between. DNA of the CDR3: TGTGCCACCAGCAGAGAGACAGGATGGGGTGAAGCTTTCTTT. Protein sequence: CATSRETGWGEAFF.

There are many counts of this clonotype. The chain links TRBV12-3 or TRBV12-4 to TRBJ2-5; D gene unclear. This CDR3 contains 14 residues. Trimming stripped 7 bases from V and 5 bases from J, with 17 bases between. This chain's CDR3 is CASTLRSRMETQYF. For the CDR3, the DNA is TGTGCCAGCACCTTGAGGTCCAGGATGGAGACCCAGTACTTC.

In its sample, this clonotype was seen many times. This chain joins TRBV12-3 or TRBV12-4 and TRBJ2-7, with 7 positions matching TRBD2. The CDR3 contains 13 residues. V gave up 5 bases and J gave up 9 bases; unmatched junction bases: 10. The CDR3 nucleotides are TGTGCCAGCAGTCTCGGGACTACCTTGGGGCAGTACGTC. It codes for CASSLGTTLGQYV.

This clonotype was counted ten times or more. The chain has TRBV6-6 and TRBJ2-7; D call uncertain. CDR3 length equals 13 residues. V lost 7 bases and J 3 bases, leaving 13 bases between the germline ends. Germline lookup yields CDR1 MNHNY and CDR2 SVGAGI (reference sequence). This CDR3 reads CASNSDGSYEQYV. In DNA form, the CDR3 reads TGTGCCAGCAATTCGGACGGAAGCTACGAGCAGTACGTC.

This clonotype was found many times. The V gene is TRBV27, the J gene TRBJ1-5; D is unclear. Germline V CDR1 and CDR2: MNHEY, SMNVEV (reference sequence). This CDR3 region has 14 residues. V lost 7 bases and J lost 5, with 15 bases in between. The CDR3 sequence: CASTRDPKYQPQHF. Here the CDR3 DNA reads TGTGCCAGCACCCGAGACCCGAAATATCAGCCCCAGCATTTT.

In its sample, this clonotype was seen a few times. This chain joins TRBV9 and TRBJ2-7; D perhaps matches TRBD1 (6 bases). CDR1 and CDR2 (germline): SGDLS, YYNGEE. Trimming took 0 bases from V and 6 from J, leaving 10 bases between them. CDR3 length equals 13 residues. This CDR3 is CASSVGTVSEQYF. CDR3 coding DNA: TGTGCCAGCAGCGTAGGGACAGTGAGCGAGCAGTACTTC.

This clonotype was counted only a few times. The chain carries TRBV11-2 and TRBJ2-7; no definite D call. The V and J ends lost 1 base and 3 bases respectively, with 13 bases between them. Germline CDR1 and CDR2: SGHAT and FQNNGV. The length of the CDR3 is 15 residues. The CDR3 sequence is CASSLGGNPNYEQYF. DNA for the CDR3: TGTGCCAGCAGCTTAGGCGGAAATCCGAACTACGAGCAGTACTTC.

This clonotype was counted many times. V usage is TRBV20-1 and J usage is TRBJ1-6; TRBD1 matches 9 bases. V shed 4 bases, J shed 7 bases, and the junction held 5 bases outside the gene matches. The CDR3 has 14 amino acids. CDR1 is DFQATT and CDR2 is SNEGSKA in the germline V gene (reference sequence). The CDR3 DNA follows: TGCAGTGCTAACAGGGGGCTAGAAAATTCACCCCTCCACTTT. Its translation: CSANRGLENSPLHF.

This clonotype was seen ten or more times. This sequence joins TRBV4-2 and TRBJ2-2; possibly TRBD2 for D (5 bases). Trimming left V 0 bases short and J 1 base short, with 15 bases between. This CDR3 has 18 amino acids. Germline V gene data show CDR1 as LGHNA and CDR2 as YNFKEQ. CDR3 residues: CASSQEPPAVRNTGELFF. The DNA for the CDR3 is TGTGCCAGCAGCCAAGAGCCCCCAGCGGTGCGGAACACCGGGGAGCTGTTTTTT.

This clonotype appeared many times. The CDR3, as DNA: TGCGCCAGCAGCCAAAAGCGCACCGGGACTAACTCCTACGAGCAGTACTTC. Translating gives CASSQKRTGTNSYEQYF. The chain couples TRBV4-1 to TRBJ2-7; TRBD2 matches at 7 bases. The CDR3 length is 17 residues. V lost 2 bases to trimming and J lost 0 bases; unmatched junction nucleotides: 10. CDR1 is MGHRA, CDR2 YSYEKL, per germline.

This clonotype came up many times. The chain links TRBV7-9 to TRBJ2-2; D unclear. Germline V gives CDR1 SEHNR, CDR2 FQNEAQ (reference sequence). Trimming shortened V by 10 bases and J by 3 bases, and 9 bases separated the two germline ends. There are 12 residues in the CDR3. Here the CDR3 DNA reads TGTGCCACTAAACACGACACCGGGGAGCTGTTTTTT. It yields the protein CATKHDTGELFF.

V usage is TRBV20-1 and J usage is TRBJ2-7; 9 bases are shared with TRBD2. Per the germline V gene, CDR1 is DFQATT and CDR2 is SNEGSKA (reference sequence). This CDR3 has 11 amino acids. The V and J ends lost 7 bases and 3 bases, in that order; junction bases with no gene match: 1. For the CDR3, the DNA is TGCAGTGTTAGCGGGAGCTACGAGCAGTACTTC. Amino acid sequence: CSVSGSYEQYF.

This clonotype was counted at least ten times. The chain recombines TRBV7-9 with TRBJ2-1; no firm D call. Trimming removed 1 base from V and 8 bases from J, with 6 bases in between. Looked up from germline, CDR1 is SEHNR and CDR2 is FQNEAQ (reference sequence). The CDR3 totals 12 residues. CDR3 residues: CASSLGVDEQFF. DNA for the CDR3: TGTGCCAGCAGCTTAGGGGTGGATGAGCAGTTCTTC.

This clonotype showed up just a few times. The rearrangement joins TRBV6-1 to TRBJ2-4; D gene unclear. The CDR3 is 13 amino acids. Germline V gives CDR1 MNHNS, CDR2 SASEGT. V was pared by 2 bases and J by 0 bases, with 2 bases between. The CDR3 loop is CASSELAKNIQYF. In DNA form, the CDR3 reads TGTGCCAGCAGTGAACTAGCCAAAAACATTCAGTACTTC.

The chain has TRBV27 and TRBJ2-7; possible D gene TRBD2, 6 bases. The CDR3 length is 14 residues. V was trimmed by 6 bases and J by 5 bases, leaving 17 bases between them. Per the germline V gene, CDR1 is MNHEY and CDR2 is SMNVEV (reference sequence). In DNA, the CDR3 is TGTGCCAGCAGGTCCGGGGGTAATCTCAACGAGCAGTACTTC. Translated, it gives CASRSGGNLNEQYF.

This clonotype was recorded a few times. The chain carries TRBV7-6 and TRBJ1-4; no clear D gene. CDR3 length: 15 residues. Trimming cost V 6 bases and J 5 bases, with 16 bases left between them. CDR1 is SGHVS and CDR2 is FNYEAQ in the germline V gene. CDR3 bases: TGTGCCAGCAGTCCAACTGACACTTTAAATGAAAAACTGTTTTTT. It encodes CASSPTDTLNEKLFF.

This clonotype was detected many times. The rearrangement uses TRBV7-9 and TRBJ1-1; weak D call: TRBD1 (5 bases). Germline CDR1 SEHNR, CDR2 FQNEAQ (reference sequence). Trimming took off 2 bases at V and 5 bases at J, with 12 bases between the two ends. The CDR3 has 14 residues. The CDR3 loop reads CASSLWTPITEAFF. The CDR3 nucleotides read TGTGCCAGCAGCTTATGGACACCCATTACTGAAGCTTTCTTT.

This clonotype was found a few times. This chain connects TRBV7-2 to TRBJ2-7, with TRBD2 matching 9 bases. Germline CDR1 and CDR2: SGHTA and FQGNSA. This CDR3 is built from 16 residues. The V segment lost 1 base and the J segment 2 bases; nucleotides outside the gene matches: 6. The CDR3 region has the DNA TGTGCCAGCAGCTTAGTGGCTAGCGGGGACCCCTACGAGCAGTACGTC. Translating it yields CASSLVASGDPYEQYV.

This clonotype was picked up many times. The gene calls are TRBV24-1 and TRBJ2-1, with TRBD1 as a possible D gene (7 bases). V lost 8 bases and J lost 9, with 19 bases in between. The CDR3 is 14 residues long. Germline CDR1 KGHDR, CDR2 SFDVKD. The CDR3 coding sequence is TGTGCCACCACCCCAGGGGGGTGGTCAAGTGAGCAGTTCTTC. Translated, it gives CATTPGGWSSEQFF.